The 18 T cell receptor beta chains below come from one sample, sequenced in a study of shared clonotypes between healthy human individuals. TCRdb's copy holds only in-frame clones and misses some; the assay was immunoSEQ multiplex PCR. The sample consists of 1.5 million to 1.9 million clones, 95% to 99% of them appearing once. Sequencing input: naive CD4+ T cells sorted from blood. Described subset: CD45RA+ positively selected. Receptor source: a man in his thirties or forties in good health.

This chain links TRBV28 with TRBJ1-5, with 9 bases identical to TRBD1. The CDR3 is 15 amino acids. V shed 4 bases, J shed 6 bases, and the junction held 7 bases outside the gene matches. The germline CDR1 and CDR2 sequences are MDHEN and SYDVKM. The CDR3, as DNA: TGTGCCAGCAGTTCCGGGACAGGGTATTTTCAGCCCCAGCATTTT. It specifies CASSSGTGYFQPQHF.

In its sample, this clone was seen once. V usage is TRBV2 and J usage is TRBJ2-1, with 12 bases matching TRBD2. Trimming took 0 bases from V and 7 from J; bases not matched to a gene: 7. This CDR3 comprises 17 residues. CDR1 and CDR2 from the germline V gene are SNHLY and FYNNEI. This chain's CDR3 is CASSEARLAGGGNEQFF. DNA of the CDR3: TGTGCCAGCAGTGAAGCCCGGCTAGCGGGAGGGGGAAATGAGCAGTTCTTC.

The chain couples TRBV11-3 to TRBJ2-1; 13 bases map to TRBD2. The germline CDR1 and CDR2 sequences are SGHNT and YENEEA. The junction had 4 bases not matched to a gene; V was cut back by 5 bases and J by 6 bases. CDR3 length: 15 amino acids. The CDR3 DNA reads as TGTGCCAGCAGCCTGAGGACTAGCGGGAGCAATGAGCAGTTCTTC. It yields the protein CASSLRTSGSNEQFF.

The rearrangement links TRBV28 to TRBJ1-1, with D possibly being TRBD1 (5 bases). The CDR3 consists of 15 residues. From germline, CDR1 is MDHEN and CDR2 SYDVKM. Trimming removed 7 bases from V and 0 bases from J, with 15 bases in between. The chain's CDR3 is CASNRHGTVNTEAFF. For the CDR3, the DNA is TGTGCCAGCAACCGGCACGGGACGGTGAACACTGAAGCTTTCTTT.

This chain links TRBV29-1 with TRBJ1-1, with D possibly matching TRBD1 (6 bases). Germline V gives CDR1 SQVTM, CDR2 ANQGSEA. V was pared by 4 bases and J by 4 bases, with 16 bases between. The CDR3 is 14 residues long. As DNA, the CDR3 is TGCAGCGTTGCAAGACAGGCTTTGGGCACTGAAGCTTTCTTT. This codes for CSVARQALGTEAFF.

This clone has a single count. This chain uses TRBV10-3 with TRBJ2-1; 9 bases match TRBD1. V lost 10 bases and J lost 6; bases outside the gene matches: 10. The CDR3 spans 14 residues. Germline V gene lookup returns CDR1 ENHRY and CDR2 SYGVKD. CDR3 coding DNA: TGTGCCACTCGGACAGGGGTTATGTCCAATGAGCAGTTCTTC. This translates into CATRTGVMSNEQFF.

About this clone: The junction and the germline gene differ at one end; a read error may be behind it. DNA for the CDR3: TGTGCTAGTGGCTTGGGATGGTCTAGCGGAAACAATGAGCAGTTCTTC. Translated: CASGLGWSSGNNEQFF. The chain joins TRBV12-5 to TRBJ2-1, with 7 bases fitting TRBD2. Per germline, CDR1 LGHNT and CDR2 FRNRAP. The CDR3 has 16 amino acids.

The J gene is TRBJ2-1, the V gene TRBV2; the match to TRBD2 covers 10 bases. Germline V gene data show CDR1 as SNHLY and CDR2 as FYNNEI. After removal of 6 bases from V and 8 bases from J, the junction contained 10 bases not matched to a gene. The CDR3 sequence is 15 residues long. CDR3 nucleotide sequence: TGTGCCAGCAGAACACTAGCGGGACGACTCTATGAGCAGTTCTTC. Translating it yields CASRTLAGRLYEQFF.

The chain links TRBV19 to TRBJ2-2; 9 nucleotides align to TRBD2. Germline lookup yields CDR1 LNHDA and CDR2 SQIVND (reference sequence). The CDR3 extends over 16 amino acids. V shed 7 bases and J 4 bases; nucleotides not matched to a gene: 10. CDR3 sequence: CASTGGRAGATGELFF. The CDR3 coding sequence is TGTGCCAGTACGGGCGGGAGGGCAGGAGCCACCGGGGAGCTGTTTTTT.

CDR3 amino acids: CASSYGPSRETQYF. The DNA for the CDR3 is TGTGCCAGCAGTTACGGGCCTAGCCGGGAGACCCAGTACTTC. The V gene is TRBV27, the J gene TRBJ2-5, with D possibly being TRBD2 (5 bases). The CDR3 sequence is 14 residues long. The V end lost 4 bases, the J end lost 5 bases, and 14 bases lay between the germline ends. CDR1 is MNHEY, CDR2 SMNVEV, per germline (reference sequence).

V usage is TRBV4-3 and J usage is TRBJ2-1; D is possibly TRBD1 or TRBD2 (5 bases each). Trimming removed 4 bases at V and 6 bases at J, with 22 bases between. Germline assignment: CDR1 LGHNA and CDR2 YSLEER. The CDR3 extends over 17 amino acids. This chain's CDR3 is CASSPSPEGPLFNEQFF. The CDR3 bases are TGCGCCAGCAGCCCATCACCCGAGGGACCACTTTTCAATGAGCAGTTCTTC.

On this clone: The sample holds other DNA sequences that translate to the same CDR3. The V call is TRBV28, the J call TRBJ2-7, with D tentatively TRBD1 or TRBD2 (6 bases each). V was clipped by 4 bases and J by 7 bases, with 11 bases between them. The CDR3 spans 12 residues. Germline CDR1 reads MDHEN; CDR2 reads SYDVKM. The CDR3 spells CASSSTGREQYF. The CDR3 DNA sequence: TGTGCCAGCAGTTCAACAGGGAGGGAGCAGTACTTC.

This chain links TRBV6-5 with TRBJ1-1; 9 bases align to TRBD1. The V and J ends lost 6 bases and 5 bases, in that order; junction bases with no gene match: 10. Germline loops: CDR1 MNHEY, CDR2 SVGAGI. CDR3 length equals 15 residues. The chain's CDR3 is CASSPPGQGWTEAFF. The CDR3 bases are TGTGCCAGCAGCCCCCCGGGACAGGGCTGGACTGAAGCTTTCTTT.

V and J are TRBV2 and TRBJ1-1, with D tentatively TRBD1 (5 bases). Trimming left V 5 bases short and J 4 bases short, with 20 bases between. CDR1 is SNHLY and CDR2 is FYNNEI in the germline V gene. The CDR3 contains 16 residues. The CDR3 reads CASSKEALGGSTEAFF. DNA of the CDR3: TGTGCCAGCAGTAAAGAAGCTCTGGGGGGGAGCACTGAAGCTTTCTTT.

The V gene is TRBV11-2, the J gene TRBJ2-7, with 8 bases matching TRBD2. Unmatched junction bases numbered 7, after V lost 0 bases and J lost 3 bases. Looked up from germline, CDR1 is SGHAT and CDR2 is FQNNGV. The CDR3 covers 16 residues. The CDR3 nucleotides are TGTGCCAGCAGCTTAGAGCGGACTAGCCAGGGCTACGAGCAGTACTTC. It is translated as CASSLERTSQGYEQYF.

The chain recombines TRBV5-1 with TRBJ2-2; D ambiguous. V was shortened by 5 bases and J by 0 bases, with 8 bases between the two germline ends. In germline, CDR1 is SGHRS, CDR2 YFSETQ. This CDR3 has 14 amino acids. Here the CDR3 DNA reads TGCGCCAGCAGAAGTACCACGAACACCGGGGAGCTGTTTTTT. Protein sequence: CASRSTTNTGELFF.

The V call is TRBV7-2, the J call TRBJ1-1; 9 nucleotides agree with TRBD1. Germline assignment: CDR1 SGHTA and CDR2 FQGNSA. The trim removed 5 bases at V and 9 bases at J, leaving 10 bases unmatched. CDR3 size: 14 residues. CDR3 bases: TGTGCCAGCAGCCCGGGGCGACAGGGGGGCAAAGCTTTCTTT. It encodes CASSPGRQGGKAFF.

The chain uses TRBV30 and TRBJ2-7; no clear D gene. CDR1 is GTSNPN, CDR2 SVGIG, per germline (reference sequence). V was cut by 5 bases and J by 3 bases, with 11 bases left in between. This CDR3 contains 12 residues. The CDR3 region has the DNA TGTGCCTGGGGAAGGTATAGCTACGAGCAGTACTTC. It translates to CAWGRYSYEQYF.